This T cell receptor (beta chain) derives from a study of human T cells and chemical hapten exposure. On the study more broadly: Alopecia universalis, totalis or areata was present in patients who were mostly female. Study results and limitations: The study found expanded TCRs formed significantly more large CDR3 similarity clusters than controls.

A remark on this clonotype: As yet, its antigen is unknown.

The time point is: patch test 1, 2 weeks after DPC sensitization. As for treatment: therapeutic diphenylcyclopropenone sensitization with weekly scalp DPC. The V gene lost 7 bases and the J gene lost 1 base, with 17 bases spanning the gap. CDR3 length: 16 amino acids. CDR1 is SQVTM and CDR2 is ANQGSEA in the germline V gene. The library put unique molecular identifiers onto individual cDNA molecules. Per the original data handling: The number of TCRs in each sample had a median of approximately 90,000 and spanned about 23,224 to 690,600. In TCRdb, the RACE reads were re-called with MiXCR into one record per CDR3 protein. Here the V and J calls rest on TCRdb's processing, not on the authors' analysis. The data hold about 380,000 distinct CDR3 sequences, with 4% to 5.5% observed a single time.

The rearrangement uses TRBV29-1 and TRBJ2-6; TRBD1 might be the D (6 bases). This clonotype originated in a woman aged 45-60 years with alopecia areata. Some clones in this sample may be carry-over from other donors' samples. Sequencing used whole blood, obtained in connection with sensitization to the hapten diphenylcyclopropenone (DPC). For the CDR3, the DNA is TGCAGCGCCACGGGGACACTGCTATCTGGGGCCAACGTCCTGACTTTC. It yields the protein CSATGTLLSGANVLTF.